The clone carrying this T cell receptor beta chain was seen a single time. Antigen unknown. Libraries were prepared by immunoSEQ multiplex PCR; TCRdb keeps only in-frame clonotypes and omits some of them. The sample gives 110,000 or so clones, around 90% of which show up once; about 13% is in the top ten. This sample is part of a study of T cell responses to AZD1222 COVID-19 vaccine. Study-wide points: Mapped onto spike, vaccine-associated CD4 TCRs spanned it and were dominant at 160-218 and 743-854. Only five to seven AZD1222 recipients tested seropositive at baseline. Of spike-specific TCRs, nearly half reportedly target regions left unmutated in variants. Females made up more of the donors, who were largely white British, and clonal diversity may have come out too low.

The V end lost 5 bases, the J end lost 6 bases, and 11 bases lay between the germline ends. The CDR3 has 13 residues. CDR1 and CDR2 (germline): MGHRA, YSYEKL. This sequence was found in an adult in good health. Specimen: peripheral blood, collected on day 0 of MenACWY control vaccination. The chain employs TRBV4-1 and TRBJ2-1, with no clear D. Here the CDR3 DNA reads TGCGCCAGCAGCTTAGGTGTGGGCAATGAGCAGTTCTTC. It codes for CASSLGVGNEQFF.